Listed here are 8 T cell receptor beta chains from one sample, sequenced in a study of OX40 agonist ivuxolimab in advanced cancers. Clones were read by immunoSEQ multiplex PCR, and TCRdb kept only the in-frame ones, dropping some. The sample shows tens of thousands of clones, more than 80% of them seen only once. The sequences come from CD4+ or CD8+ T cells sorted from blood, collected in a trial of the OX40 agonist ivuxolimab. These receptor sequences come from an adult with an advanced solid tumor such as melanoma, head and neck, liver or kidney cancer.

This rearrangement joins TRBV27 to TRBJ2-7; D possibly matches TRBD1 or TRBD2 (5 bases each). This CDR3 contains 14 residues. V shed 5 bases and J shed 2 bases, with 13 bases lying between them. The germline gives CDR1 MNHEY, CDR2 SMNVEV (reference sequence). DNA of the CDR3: TGTGCCAGCAGTCGACCGGGGCCGCCCTACGAGCAGTACTTC. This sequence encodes CASSRPGPPYEQYF.

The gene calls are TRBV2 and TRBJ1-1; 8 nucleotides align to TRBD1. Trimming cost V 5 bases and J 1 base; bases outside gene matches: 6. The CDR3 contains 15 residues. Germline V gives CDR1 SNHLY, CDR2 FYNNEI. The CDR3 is CASSPRGLGNTEAFF. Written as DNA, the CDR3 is TGTGCCAGCAGTCCCAGGGGGCTGGGGAACACTGAAGCTTTCTTT. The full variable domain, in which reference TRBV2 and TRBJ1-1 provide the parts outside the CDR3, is EPEVTQTPSHQVTQMGQEVILRCVPISNHLYFYWYRQILGQKVEFLVSFYNNEISEKSEIFDDQFSVERPDGSNFTLKIRSTKLEDSAMYFCASSPRGLGNTEAFFGQGTRLTVV.

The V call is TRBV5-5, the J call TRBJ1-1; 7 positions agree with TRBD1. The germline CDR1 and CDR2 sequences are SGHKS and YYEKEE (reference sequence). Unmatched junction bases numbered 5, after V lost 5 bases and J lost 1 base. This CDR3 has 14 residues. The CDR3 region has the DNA TGTGCCAGCAGACAAGACAGGGCGAACACTGAAGCTTTCTTT. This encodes CASRQDRANTEAFF.

The CDR3 nucleotides are TGTGCCAGCAGCTGGGACAGGGGGCAAGAAAAACTGTTTTTT. Translation: CASSWDRGQEKLFF. The rearrangement links TRBV5-6 to TRBJ1-4; 12 nucleotides match TRBD1. The V segment lost 3 bases and the J segment 8 bases; nucleotides outside the gene matches: 2. CDR1 SGHDT and CDR2 YYEEEE come from the germline V gene. The CDR3 runs 14 residues. Using reference TRBV5-6 and TRBJ1-4 for the parts outside the CDR3, the full variable domain is DAGVTQSPTHLIKTRGQQVTLRCSPKSGHDTVSWYQQALGQGPQFIFQYYEEEERQRGNFPDRFSGHQFPNYSSELNVNALLLGDSALYLCASSWDRGQEKLFFGSGTQLSVL.

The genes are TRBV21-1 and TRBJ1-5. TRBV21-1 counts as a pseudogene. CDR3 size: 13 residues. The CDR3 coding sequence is TGTGCCAGCCCTGGGGGGGGCGGCCAGCCCCAGCATTTT. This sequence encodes CASPGGGGQPQHF.

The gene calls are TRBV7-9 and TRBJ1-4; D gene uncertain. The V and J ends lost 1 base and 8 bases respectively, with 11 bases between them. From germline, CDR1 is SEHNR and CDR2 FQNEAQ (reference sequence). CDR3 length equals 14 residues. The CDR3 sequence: CASSLGAYREKLFF. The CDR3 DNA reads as TGTGCCAGCAGCTTAGGAGCTTATCGGGAAAAACTGTTTTTT.

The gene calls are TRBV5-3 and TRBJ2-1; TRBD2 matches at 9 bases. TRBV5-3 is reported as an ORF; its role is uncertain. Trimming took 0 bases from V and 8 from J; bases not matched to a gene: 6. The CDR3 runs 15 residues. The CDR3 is CARSLEASGVDEQFF. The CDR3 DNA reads TGTGCCAGAAGCTTGGAAGCTAGCGGGGTTGATGAGCAGTTCTTC.

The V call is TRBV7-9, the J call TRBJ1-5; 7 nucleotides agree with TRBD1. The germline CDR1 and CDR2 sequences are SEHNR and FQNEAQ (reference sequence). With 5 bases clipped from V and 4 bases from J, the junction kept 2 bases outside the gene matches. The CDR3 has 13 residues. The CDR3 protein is CASSTGVNQPQHF. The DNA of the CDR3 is TGTGCCAGCAGCACAGGGGTAAATCAGCCCCAGCATTTT.